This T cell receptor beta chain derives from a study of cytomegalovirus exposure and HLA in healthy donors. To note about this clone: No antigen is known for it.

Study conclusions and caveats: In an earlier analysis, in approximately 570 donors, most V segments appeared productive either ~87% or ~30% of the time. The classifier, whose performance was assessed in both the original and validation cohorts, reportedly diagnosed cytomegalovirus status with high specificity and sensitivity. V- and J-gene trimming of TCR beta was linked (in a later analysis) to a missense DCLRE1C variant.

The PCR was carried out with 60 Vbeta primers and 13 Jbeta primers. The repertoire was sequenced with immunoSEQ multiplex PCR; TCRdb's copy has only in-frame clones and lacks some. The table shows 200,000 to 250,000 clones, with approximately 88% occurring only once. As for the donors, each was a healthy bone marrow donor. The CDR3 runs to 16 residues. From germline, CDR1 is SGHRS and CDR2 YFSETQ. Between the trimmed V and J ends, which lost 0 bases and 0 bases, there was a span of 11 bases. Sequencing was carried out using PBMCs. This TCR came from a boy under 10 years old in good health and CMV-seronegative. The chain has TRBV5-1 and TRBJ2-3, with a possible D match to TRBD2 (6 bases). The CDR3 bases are TGCGCCAGCAGCTTGGATGAGCGGGCGAGCACAGATACGCAGTATTTT. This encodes CASSLDERASTDTQYF.